The present TCR beta chain was sequenced within a study of molecular identifiers for immune sequencing clone quantification. V lost 3 bases and J lost 1; bases outside the gene matches: 3. The CDR3 loop spans 15 amino acids. CDR1 is ENHRY, CDR2 SYGVKD, per germline. This clonotype turned up a few times. TCRdb re-analysed the PCR reads in MiXCR, keeping a single row per CDR3 protein. Of roughly 93,000 distinct CDR3 sequences listed, 25% are singletons. V and J are TRBV10-3 and TRBJ2-3; 8 bases are a match to TRBD2. The clonotype was recovered from a human donor in good health. Some libraries in this study had Jurkat cell RNA spiked in. Sequencing was performed on naive CD8+ T cells from blood, with Jurkat cell RNA spiked in. Subset meaning: FACS-sorted CD8+CD4-CCR7+CD45RA+ naive T cells. CDR3 nucleotide sequence: TGTGCCATCAGTGACTCGGGGGGGGGCACAGATACGCAGTATTTT. Encoded protein: CAISDSGGGTDTQYF.